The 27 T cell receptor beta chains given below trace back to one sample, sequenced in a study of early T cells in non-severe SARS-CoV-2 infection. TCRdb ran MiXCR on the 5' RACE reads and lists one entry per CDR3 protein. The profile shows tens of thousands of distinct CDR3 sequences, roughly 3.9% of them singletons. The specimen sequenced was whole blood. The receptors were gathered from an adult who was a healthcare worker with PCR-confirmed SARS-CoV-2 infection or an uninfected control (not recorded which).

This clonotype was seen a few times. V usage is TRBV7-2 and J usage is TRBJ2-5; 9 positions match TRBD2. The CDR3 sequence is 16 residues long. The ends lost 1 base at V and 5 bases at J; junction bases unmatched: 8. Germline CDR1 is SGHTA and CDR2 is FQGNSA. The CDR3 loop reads CASSLGLAEFVETQYF. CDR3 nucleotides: TGTGCCAGCAGCTTAGGACTAGCGGAGTTTGTGGAGACCCAGTACTTC.

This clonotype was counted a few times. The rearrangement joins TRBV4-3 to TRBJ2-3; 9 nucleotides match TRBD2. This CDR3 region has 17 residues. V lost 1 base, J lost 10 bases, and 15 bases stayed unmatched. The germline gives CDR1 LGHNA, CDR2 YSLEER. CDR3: CASSQARAGGFLAAQYF. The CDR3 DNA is TGCGCCAGCAGCCAAGCTAGGGCGGGAGGGTTTCTCGCGGCGCAGTATTTT.

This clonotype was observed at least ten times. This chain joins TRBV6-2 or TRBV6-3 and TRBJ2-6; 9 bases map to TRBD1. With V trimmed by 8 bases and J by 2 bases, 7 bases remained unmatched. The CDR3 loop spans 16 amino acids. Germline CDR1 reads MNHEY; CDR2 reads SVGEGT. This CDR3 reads CASSLDRGTGANVLTF. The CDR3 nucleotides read TGTGCCAGCTCTTTGGACAGGGGTACTGGGGCCAACGTCCTGACTTTC.

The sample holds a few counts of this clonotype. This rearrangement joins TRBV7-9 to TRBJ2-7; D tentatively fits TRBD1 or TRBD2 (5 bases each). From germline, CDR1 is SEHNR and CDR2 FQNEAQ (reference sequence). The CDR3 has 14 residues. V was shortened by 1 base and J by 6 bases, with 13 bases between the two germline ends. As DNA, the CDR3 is TGTGCCAGCAGCTTAGGCCAGGGTGGACTCGAGCAGTACTTC. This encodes CASSLGQGGLEQYF.

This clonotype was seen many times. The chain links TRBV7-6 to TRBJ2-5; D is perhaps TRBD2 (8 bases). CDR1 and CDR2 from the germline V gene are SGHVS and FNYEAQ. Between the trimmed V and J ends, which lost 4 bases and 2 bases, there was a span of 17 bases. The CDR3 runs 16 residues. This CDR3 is CASSSPGGTRQETQYF. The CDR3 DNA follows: TGTGCCAGCAGCTCACCAGGGGGGACTAGACAAGAGACCCAGTACTTC.

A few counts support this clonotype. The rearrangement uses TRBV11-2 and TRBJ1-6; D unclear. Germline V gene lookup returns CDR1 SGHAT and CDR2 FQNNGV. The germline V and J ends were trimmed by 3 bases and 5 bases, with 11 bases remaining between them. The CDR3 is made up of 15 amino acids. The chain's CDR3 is CASSFSSGNNSPLHF. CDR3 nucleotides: TGTGCCAGCAGCTTTAGCTCTGGAAATAATTCACCCCTCCACTTT.

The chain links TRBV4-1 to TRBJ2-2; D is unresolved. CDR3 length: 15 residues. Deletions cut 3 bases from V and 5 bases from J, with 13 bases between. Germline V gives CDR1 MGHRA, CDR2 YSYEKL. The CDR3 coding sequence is TGCGCCAGCAGCCACCAACACGACCAGACCGGGGAGCTGTTTTTT. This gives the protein CASSHQHDQTGELFF.

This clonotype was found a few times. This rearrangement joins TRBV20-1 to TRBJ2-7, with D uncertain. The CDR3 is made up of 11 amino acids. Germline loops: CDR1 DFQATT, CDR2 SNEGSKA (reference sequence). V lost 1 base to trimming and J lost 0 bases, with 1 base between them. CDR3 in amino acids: CSARVSYEQYF. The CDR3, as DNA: TGCAGTGCTAGAGTCTCCTACGAGCAGTACTTC.

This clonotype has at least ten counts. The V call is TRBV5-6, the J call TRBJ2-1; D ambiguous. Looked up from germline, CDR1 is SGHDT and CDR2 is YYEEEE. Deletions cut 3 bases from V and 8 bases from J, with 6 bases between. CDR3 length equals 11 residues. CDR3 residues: CASSSRHEQFF. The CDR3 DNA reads TGTGCCAGCAGCTCACGCCATGAGCAGTTCTTC.

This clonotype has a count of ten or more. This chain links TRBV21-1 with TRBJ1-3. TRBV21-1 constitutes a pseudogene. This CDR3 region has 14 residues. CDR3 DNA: TGTGCCAGCAGCAAAGGTGACGGAGGAAACACCATATATTTT. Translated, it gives CASSKGDGGNTIYF.

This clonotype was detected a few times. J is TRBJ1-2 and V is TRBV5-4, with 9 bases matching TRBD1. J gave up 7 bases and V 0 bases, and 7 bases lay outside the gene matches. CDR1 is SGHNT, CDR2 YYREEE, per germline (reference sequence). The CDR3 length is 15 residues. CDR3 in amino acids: CASSLVTGGAVGYTF. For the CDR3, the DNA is TGTGCCAGCAGCTTGGTCACAGGGGGCGCGGTTGGCTACACCTTC.

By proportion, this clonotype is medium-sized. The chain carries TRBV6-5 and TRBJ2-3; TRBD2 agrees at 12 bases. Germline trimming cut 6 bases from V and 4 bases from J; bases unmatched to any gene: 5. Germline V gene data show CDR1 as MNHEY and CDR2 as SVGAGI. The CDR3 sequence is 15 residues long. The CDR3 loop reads CASRSTSGSSDTQYF. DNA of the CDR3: TGTGCCAGCAGATCGACTAGCGGGAGTTCAGATACGCAGTATTTT.

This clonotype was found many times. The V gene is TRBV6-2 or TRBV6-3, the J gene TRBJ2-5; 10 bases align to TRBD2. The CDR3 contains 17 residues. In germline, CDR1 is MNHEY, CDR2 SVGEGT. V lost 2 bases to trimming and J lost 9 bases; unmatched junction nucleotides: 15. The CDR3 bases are TGTGCCAGCAGTTACGCCCTAGCGGGAGTTACCAAGAGGGCCCAGTACTTC. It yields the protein CASSYALAGVTKRAQYF.

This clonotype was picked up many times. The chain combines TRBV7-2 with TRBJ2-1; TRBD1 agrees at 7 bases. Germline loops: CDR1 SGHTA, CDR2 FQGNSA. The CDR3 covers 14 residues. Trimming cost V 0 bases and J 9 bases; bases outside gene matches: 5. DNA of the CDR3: TGTGCCAGCAGCTTAGCCGGGACAGCTGCTGAGCAGTTCTTC. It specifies CASSLAGTAAEQFF.

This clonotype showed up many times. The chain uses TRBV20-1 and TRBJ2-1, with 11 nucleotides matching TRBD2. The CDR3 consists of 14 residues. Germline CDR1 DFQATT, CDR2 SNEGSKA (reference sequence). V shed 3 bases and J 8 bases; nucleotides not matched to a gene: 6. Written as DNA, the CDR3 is TGCAGTGCTAGCACGACTAGCGGGAACGATGAGCAGTTCTTC. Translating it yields CSASTTSGNDEQFF.

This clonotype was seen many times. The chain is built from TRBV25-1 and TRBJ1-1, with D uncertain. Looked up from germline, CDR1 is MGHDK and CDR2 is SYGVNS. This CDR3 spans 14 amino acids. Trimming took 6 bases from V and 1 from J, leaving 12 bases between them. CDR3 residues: CASSPTAQNTEAFF. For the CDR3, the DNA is TGTGCCAGCAGCCCCACGGCCCAGAACACTGAAGCTTTCTTT.

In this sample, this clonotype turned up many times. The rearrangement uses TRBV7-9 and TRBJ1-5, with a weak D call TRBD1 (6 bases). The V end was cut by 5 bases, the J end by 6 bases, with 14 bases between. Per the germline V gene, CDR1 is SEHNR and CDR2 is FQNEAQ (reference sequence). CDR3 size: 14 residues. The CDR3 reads CASSQQGKGQPQHF. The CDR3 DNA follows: TGTGCCAGCAGCCAACAGGGCAAGGGTCAGCCCCAGCATTTT.

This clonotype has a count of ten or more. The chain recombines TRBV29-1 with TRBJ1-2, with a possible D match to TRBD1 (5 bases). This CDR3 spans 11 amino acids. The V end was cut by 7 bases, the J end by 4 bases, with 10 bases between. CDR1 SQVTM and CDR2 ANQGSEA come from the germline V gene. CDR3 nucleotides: TGCAGCGCTGAGACAGCCTATGGCTACACCTTC. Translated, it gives CSAETAYGYTF.

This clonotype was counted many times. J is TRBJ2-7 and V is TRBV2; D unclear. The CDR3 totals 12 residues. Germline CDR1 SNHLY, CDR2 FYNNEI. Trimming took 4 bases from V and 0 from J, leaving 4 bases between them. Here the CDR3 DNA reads TGTGCCAGCAGTGTTGCCTCCTACGAGCAGTACTTC. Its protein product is CASSVASYEQYF.

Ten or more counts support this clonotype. In nucleotides, the CDR3 is TGTGCCAGCAGCTCCCCAGGGGGTTTGGGTTCACCCCTCCACTTT. This codes for CASSSPGGLGSPLHF. J is TRBJ1-6 and V is TRBV6-6; 7 bases match TRBD1. Germline CDR1 reads MNHNY; CDR2 reads SVGAGI (reference sequence). V trimming: 6 bases; J trimming: 9 bases; junction bases outside the gene matches: 11. The CDR3 runs 15 residues.

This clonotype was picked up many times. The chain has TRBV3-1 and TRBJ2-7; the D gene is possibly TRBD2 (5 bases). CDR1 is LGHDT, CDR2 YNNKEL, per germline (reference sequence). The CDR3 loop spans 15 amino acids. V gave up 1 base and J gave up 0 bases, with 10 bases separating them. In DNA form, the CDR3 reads TGTGCCAGCAGCCAAGGGTTCGCGGGCTCCTACGAGCAGTACGTC. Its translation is CASSQGFAGSYEQYV.

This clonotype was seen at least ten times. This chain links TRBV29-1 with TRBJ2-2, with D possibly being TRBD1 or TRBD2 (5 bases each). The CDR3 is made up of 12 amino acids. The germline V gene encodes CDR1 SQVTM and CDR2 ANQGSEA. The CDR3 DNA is TGCAGTGGTGGGGGTATGACCGGGGAGCTGTTTTTT. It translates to CSGGGMTGELFF.

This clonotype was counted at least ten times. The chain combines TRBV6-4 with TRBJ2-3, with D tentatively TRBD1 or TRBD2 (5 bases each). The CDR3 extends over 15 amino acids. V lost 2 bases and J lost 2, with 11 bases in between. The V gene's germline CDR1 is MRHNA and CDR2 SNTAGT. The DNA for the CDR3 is TGTGCCAGCAGTGACGAGGGACGGGCCACAGATACGCAGTATTTT. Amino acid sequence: CASSDEGRATDTQYF.

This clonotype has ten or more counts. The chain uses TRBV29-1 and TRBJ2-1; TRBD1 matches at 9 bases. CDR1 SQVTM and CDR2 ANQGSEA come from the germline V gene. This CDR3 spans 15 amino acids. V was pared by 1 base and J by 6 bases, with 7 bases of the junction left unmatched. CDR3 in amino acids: CSVEGGQGPSNEQFF. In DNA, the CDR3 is TGCAGCGTTGAAGGAGGACAGGGGCCAAGCAATGAGCAGTTCTTC.

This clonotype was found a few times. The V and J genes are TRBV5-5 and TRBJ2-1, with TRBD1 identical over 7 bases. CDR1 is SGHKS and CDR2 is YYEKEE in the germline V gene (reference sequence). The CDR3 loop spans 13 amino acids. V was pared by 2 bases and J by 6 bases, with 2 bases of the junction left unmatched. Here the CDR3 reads CASSFWTGNEQFF. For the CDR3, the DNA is TGTGCCAGCAGCTTCTGGACAGGCAATGAGCAGTTCTTC.

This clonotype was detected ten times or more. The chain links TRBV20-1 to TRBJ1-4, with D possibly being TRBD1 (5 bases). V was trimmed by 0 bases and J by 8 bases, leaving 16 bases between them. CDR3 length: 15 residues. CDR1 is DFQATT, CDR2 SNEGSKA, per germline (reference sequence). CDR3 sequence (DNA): TGCAGTGCTAGAGAGGGGGGACCGTCTCAGGAAAAACTGTTTTTT. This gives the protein CSAREGGPSQEKLFF.

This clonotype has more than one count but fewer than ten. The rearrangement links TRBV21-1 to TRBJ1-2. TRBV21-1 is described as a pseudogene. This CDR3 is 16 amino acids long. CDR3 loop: CASLGQTKTANYGYTF. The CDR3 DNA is TGTGCCAGCCTAGGGCAGACTAAAACTGCTAACTATGGCTACACCTTC.